What follows are 24 T cell receptor beta chains derived from one specimen sequenced in a study of shared T cell receptors in the human thymus. Measured with immunoSEQ multiplex PCR; TCRdb has only the in-frame clones, and not every one. Of 700,000 or so clones in the sample, around 85% were seen once. This same sample was also part of a study on human thymus T cells.

What was sequenced was thymocytes. Receptor source: a girl in the first two years of life with a congenital heart defect.

The chain has TRBV30 and TRBJ1-1; D gene ambiguous. This CDR3 has 17 amino acids. Germline V CDR1 and CDR2: GTSNPN, SVGIG (reference sequence). CDR3 in DNA: TGTCCCCTGGATGGGTTAGCAATGAGGTTCATGAACACTGAAGCTTTCTTT. Its translation: CPLDGLAMRFMNTEAFF. The complete variable domain, with remaining parts taken from reference TRBV30 and TRBJ1-1, reads SQTIHQWPATLVQPVGSPLSLECTVEGTSNPNLYWYRQAAGRGLQLLFYSVGIGQISSEVPQNLSASRPQDRQFILSSKKLLLSDSGFYLCPLDGLAMRFMNTEAFFGQGTRLTVV.

This clone was seen once. This chain links TRBV6-6 with TRBJ2-7; 11 nucleotides match TRBD1. Per germline, CDR1 MNHNY and CDR2 SVGAGI (reference sequence). With 5 bases clipped from V and 3 bases from J, the junction kept 6 bases outside the gene matches. This CDR3 is built from 15 residues. The DNA for the CDR3 is TGTGCCAGCAGTCCGCCGGGACAGGGGGACTACGAGCAGTACTTC. It translates to CASSPPGQGDYEQYF.

The chain has TRBV6-1 and TRBJ1-4, with TRBD1 matching over 9 bases. The CDR3 totals 18 residues. The J segment lost 8 bases and the V segment lost 2 bases, leaving 15 bases of the junction unmatched. CDR1 and CDR2 from the germline V gene are MNHNS and SASEGT. CDR3: CASSEFGDREAVWEKLFF. CDR3 sequence (DNA): TGTGCCAGCAGTGAATTCGGGGACAGGGAAGCGGTTTGGGAAAAACTGTTTTTT.

This chain joins TRBV14 and TRBJ1-2; the D gene is possibly TRBD1 (5 bases). Germline loops: CDR1 SGHDN, CDR2 FVKESK. The CDR3 spans 16 residues. V was shortened by 4 bases and J by 5 bases, with 20 bases between the two germline ends. The CDR3 DNA follows: TGTGCCAGCAGCCTAACCAGGGTGGGACGGGGGTATGGCTACACCTTC. This sequence encodes CASSLTRVGRGYGYTF.

V usage is TRBV5-1 and J usage is TRBJ2-2; TRBD2 aligns across 9 bases. Germline V gives CDR1 SGHRS, CDR2 YFSETQ. CDR3 length: 16 amino acids. With 0 bases clipped from V and 4 bases from J, the junction kept 4 bases outside the gene matches. CDR3 residues: CASSLGLAEATGELFF. The CDR3 nucleotides are TGCGCCAGCAGCTTGGGACTAGCGGAGGCCACCGGGGAGCTGTTTTTT.

This clone was picked up one time. The chain is built from TRBV9 and TRBJ2-3; TRBD1 aligns across 7 bases. CDR1 SGDLS and CDR2 YYNGEE come from the germline V gene. V lost 0 bases, J lost 2 bases, and 3 bases stayed unmatched. The CDR3 has 15 residues. Written as DNA, the CDR3 is TGTGCCAGCAGCGTAGTGAGGGGGCCCACAGATACGCAGTATTTT. This sequence encodes CASSVVRGPTDTQYF.

The V and J genes are TRBV27 and TRBJ1-1; 8 nucleotides align to TRBD1. The CDR3 contains 16 residues. V trimming: 5 bases; J trimming: 8 bases; junction bases outside the gene matches: 16. The germline CDR1 and CDR2 sequences are MNHEY and SMNVEV (reference sequence). CDR3: CASSQTAPNRDREAFF. In DNA, the CDR3 is TGTGCCAGCAGTCAAACTGCACCCAACAGGGACAGGGAAGCTTTCTTT.

The chain links TRBV11-2 to TRBJ1-1; 9 bases map to TRBD1. The CDR3 is made up of 17 amino acids. In germline, CDR1 is SGHAT, CDR2 FQNNGV. Germline trimming cut 3 bases from V and 0 bases from J; bases unmatched to any gene: 8. DNA for the CDR3: TGTGCCAGCAGCTTTCCGTTTGGACAGGGGATGAACACTGAAGCTTTCTTT. Its translation is CASSFPFGQGMNTEAFF.

The genes are TRBV7-2 and TRBJ1-5; 7 bases align to TRBD1. The CDR3 runs 15 residues. V trimming: 1 base; J trimming: 6 bases; junction bases outside the gene matches: 6. Per germline, CDR1 SGHTA and CDR2 FQGNSA. The CDR3 DNA is TGTGCCAGCAGCTTAGGACAGGGTGGGAGTCAGCCCCAGCATTTT. Amino acids: CASSLGQGGSQPQHF.

The chain links TRBV6-6 to TRBJ2-1; a possible D gene is TRBD2 (5 bases). Germline CDR1 reads MNHNY; CDR2 reads SVGAGI (reference sequence). The CDR3 is 14 residues long. Trimming removed 7 bases from V and 0 bases from J, with 10 bases in between. CDR3: CASNRRGSYNEQFF. Here the CDR3 DNA reads TGTGCCAGCAACCGCCGGGGCTCCTACAATGAGCAGTTCTTC.

This clone appeared a few times. The chain carries TRBV28 and TRBJ2-7, with D possibly being TRBD1 (5 bases). Germline V gene sequence: CDR1 MDHEN, CDR2 SYDVKM. V dropped 5 bases and J dropped 0 bases, with 17 bases sitting between them. The CDR3 runs to 16 residues. CDR3 protein: CASSTYRSNSSYEQYF. The DNA of the CDR3 is TGTGCCAGCAGTACCTACAGGTCAAACAGCTCCTACGAGCAGTACTTC.

The chain combines TRBV27 with TRBJ2-3, with D possibly TRBD2 on 5 matching bases. The CDR3 length is 16 residues. V lost 0 bases and J 2 bases, leaving 12 bases between the germline ends. The V gene's germline CDR1 is MNHEY and CDR2 SMNVEV (reference sequence). The CDR3 sequence: CASSLSWTLDTDTQYF. The CDR3, as DNA: TGTGCCAGCAGTTTATCGTGGACTCTCGACACAGATACGCAGTATTTT.

This clone was picked up a small number of times. V usage is TRBV6-5 and J usage is TRBJ2-1; D possibly corresponds to TRBD2 (5 bases). CDR1 and CDR2 (germline): MNHEY, SVGAGI. V lost 6 bases and J 8 bases, leaving 20 bases between the germline ends. The CDR3 contains 15 residues. The CDR3, as DNA: TGTGCCAGCAGAGAAATCCCTAGCAGGATTCATGAGCAGTTCTTC. Protein product: CASREIPSRIHEQFF.

This chain connects TRBV5-1 to TRBJ1-2, with 9 nucleotides matching TRBD1. The CDR3 extends over 18 amino acids. CDR1 SGHRS and CDR2 YFSETQ come from the germline V gene. The ends lost 0 bases at V and 4 bases at J; junction bases unmatched: 13. CDR3: CASSLGRGDRARGYGYTF. CDR3 bases: TGCGCCAGCAGCTTGGGTAGGGGGGACAGGGCGAGGGGCTATGGCTACACCTTC.

The sample holds a few counts of this clone. CDR3 loop: CASSFYRQETQYF. DNA for the CDR3: TGTGCCAGCAGCTTCTACAGGCAAGAGACCCAGTACTTC. The chain has TRBV7-9 and TRBJ2-5; tentative D call: TRBD1 (5 bases). Germline CDR1 and CDR2: SEHNR and FQNEAQ (reference sequence). The length of the CDR3 is 13 residues. V lost 3 bases and J 2 bases, leaving 7 bases between the germline ends.

The V call is TRBV28, the J call TRBJ1-1; TRBD1 matches 7 bases. V dropped 2 bases and J dropped 1; count of bases not matched to a gene: 16. Germline assignment: CDR1 MDHEN and CDR2 SYDVKM. The CDR3 has 19 amino acids. CDR3 amino acids: CASSLPSSVSAGGNTEAFF. The CDR3 DNA sequence: TGTGCCAGCAGTTTACCGTCTTCAGTAAGTGCAGGGGGGAACACTGAAGCTTTCTTT.

This sequence joins TRBV28 and TRBJ1-1, with 8 bases that match TRBD1. The CDR3 runs 15 residues. The V gene end was trimmed by 6 bases and the J gene end by 5 bases; junction bases not matched to a gene: 11. Germline V gene sequence: CDR1 MDHEN, CDR2 SYDVKM. The CDR3 DNA follows: TGTGCCAGCAGCCGGAGGACAGGGCTGGGAACTGAAGCTTTCTTT. Amino acid sequence: CASSRRTGLGTEAFF.

This rearrangement joins TRBV19 to TRBJ1-5; D gene uncertain. V was pared by 2 bases and J by 3 bases, with 11 bases between. CDR1 LNHDA and CDR2 SQIVND come from the germline V gene (reference sequence). The CDR3 length is 15 residues. The CDR3 here is CASSISVQYNQPQHF. In DNA, the CDR3 is TGTGCCAGTAGTATATCGGTACAGTACAATCAGCCCCAGCATTTT.

This chain uses TRBV7-9 with TRBJ2-7; D is uncertain. This CDR3 contains 14 residues. Trimming removed 4 bases at V and 6 bases at J, with 16 bases between. The V gene's germline CDR1 is SEHNR and CDR2 FQNEAQ (reference sequence). Here the CDR3 reads CASSSIGFTSEQYF. Written as DNA, the CDR3 is TGTGCCAGCAGCTCCATCGGGTTTACGTCCGAGCAGTACTTC.

J is TRBJ1-1 and V is TRBV25-1, with D unresolved. Trimming shortened V by 7 bases and J by 0 bases, and 9 bases separated the two germline ends. In germline, CDR1 is MGHDK, CDR2 SYGVNS. CDR3 size: 13 residues. Here the CDR3 DNA reads TGTGCCAGCATTGGAGGTCTGAACACTGAAGCTTTCTTT. Translated: CASIGGLNTEAFF.

This clone was seen more than once but under ten times. The V gene is TRBV28, the J gene TRBJ2-7, with TRBD2 matching 16 bases. The germline V gene has CDR1 MDHEN and CDR2 SYDVKM. The CDR3 contains 18 residues. V shed 6 bases and J 2 bases; nucleotides not matched to a gene: 10. CDR3 nucleotide sequence: TGTGCCAGCAGCCGAAAACCGGGACTAGCGGGGGGGGCCTACGAGCAGTACTTC. This translates into CASSRKPGLAGGAYEQYF. The entire variable domain, with the rest obtained from reference TRBV28 and TRBJ2-7, is as follows: DVKVTQSSRYLVKRTGEKVFLECVQDMDHENMFWYRQDPGLGLRLIYFSYDVKMKEKGDIPEGYSVSREKKERFSLILESASTNQTSMYLCASSRKPGLAGGAYEQYFGPGTRLTVT.

A remark on this clone: The germline gene is not matched at one end of the junction; a read error may be the cause. This CDR3 is also generated by other DNA sequences in the sample. The chain joins TRBV4-2 to TRBJ1-6, with no clear D. This CDR3 is built from 14 residues. Germline CDR1 is LGHNA and CDR2 is YNFKEQ. CDR3 bases: TGTGCTAGCAGCCAAGCCTACAGCTTCTCACCCCTCCACTTT. Residues: CASSQAYSFSPLHF.

The rearrangement uses TRBV5-5 and TRBJ2-7; possible D gene TRBD1, 6 bases. Germline CDR1 SGHKS, CDR2 YYEKEE (reference sequence). V shed 4 bases and J shed 2 bases, with 13 bases lying between them. The length of the CDR3 is 14 residues. This CDR3 reads CASSPWTDTYEQYF. Written as DNA, the CDR3 is TGTGCCAGCAGCCCATGGACAGATACCTACGAGCAGTACTTC.

The gene calls are TRBV19 and TRBJ1-2; D is undetermined. Per germline, CDR1 LNHDA and CDR2 SQIVND (reference sequence). Trimming stripped 5 bases from V and 4 bases from J, with 17 bases between. This CDR3 is 15 amino acids long. This CDR3 reads CASSSSQPFRYGYTF. The CDR3 nucleotides read TGTGCCAGTAGTTCCTCACAGCCTTTCCGCTATGGCTACACCTTC.